The 30 T cell receptor beta chains listed next were all sequenced from one sample in a study of cytomegalovirus exposure and HLA in healthy donors. Primers: 60 Vbeta forward and 13 Jbeta reverse. Sequencing used immunoSEQ multiplex PCR; TCRdb keeps in-frame clones, though not all of them. This sample has about 170,000 clones, with 65% to 85% found just once. The sample taken for sequencing was PBMCs. All receptors come from a middle-aged man in good health and CMV-seropositive.

This clone has only one observation. The chain carries TRBV5-1 and TRBJ2-7, with D perhaps matching TRBD1 (5 bases). Germline V gives CDR1 SGHRS, CDR2 YFSETQ. This CDR3 is built from 16 residues. With 4 bases removed from V and 0 bases from J, the gap between germline ends came to 17 bases. Written as DNA, the CDR3 is TGCGCCAGCAGCCGCGCGGTAACAGGCGGCTCCTACGAGCAGTACTTC. It codes for CASSRAVTGGSYEQYF.

The V call is TRBV5-8, the J call TRBJ2-1; 9 nucleotides match TRBD2. CDR1 is SGHTS, CDR2 YDEGEE, per germline. The CDR3 is 17 residues long. V trimming: 0 bases; J trimming: 3 bases; junction bases outside the gene matches: 7. The DNA for the CDR3 is TGTGCCAGCAGCTTGGGGCTAGCGGGGCCCTTCTACAATGAGCAGTTCTTC. Protein: CASSLGLAGPFYNEQFF. Full variable domain (missing parts from reference TRBV5-8 and TRBJ2-1): EAGVTQSPTHLIKTRGQQATLRCSPISGHTSVYWYQQALGLGLQFLLWYDEGEERNRGNFPPRFSGRQFPNYSSELNVNALELEDSALYLCASSLGLAGPFYNEQFFGPGTRLTVL.

The chain links TRBV27 to TRBJ1-1; possible D gene TRBD1, 6 bases. The CDR3 loop spans 14 amino acids. Germline loops: CDR1 MNHEY, CDR2 SMNVEV (reference sequence). With 6 bases removed from V and 7 bases from J, the gap between germline ends came to 18 bases. The CDR3 DNA reads as TGTGCCAGCAGGGTACAGGGCGCTGGCAGTGAAGCTTTCTTT. Translating gives CASRVQGAGSEAFF.

This clone was counted between two and nine times. The chain uses TRBV7-9 and TRBJ2-1, with TRBD2 identical over 7 bases. The germline V gene encodes CDR1 SEHNR and CDR2 FQNEAQ (reference sequence). CDR3 length equals 14 residues. Losses at the gene ends were 3 bases for V and 7 bases for J; bases not matched to a gene: 6. The CDR3 loop reads CASSLARAGNEQFF. The CDR3 coding sequence is TGTGCCAGCAGCTTGGCTCGAGCGGGGAATGAGCAGTTCTTC.

The CDR3: CASTPGGGRYNEQFF. DNA of the CDR3: TGTGCCAGCACCCCGGGGGGGGGACGCTACAATGAGCAGTTCTTC. The rearrangement joins TRBV6-5 to TRBJ2-1; 8 positions agree with TRBD2. Germline trimming cut 7 bases from V and 3 bases from J; bases unmatched to any gene: 8. Germline CDR1 MNHEY, CDR2 SVGAGI. This CDR3 has 15 amino acids.

In the case of this clone: The identical CDR3 is also encoded by other nucleotide sequences in the sample. This rearrangement joins TRBV6-1 to TRBJ1-5; no reliable D call. V lost 0 bases and J lost 4, with 7 bases in between. CDR1 and CDR2 (germline): MNHNS, SASEGT. The CDR3 has 14 residues. The CDR3 region is CASSEAGRNQPQHF. The CDR3 DNA follows: TGTGCCAGCAGTGAAGCCGGGAGAAATCAGCCCCAGCATTTT.

The sample holds a few counts of this clone. V and J are TRBV4-3 and TRBJ2-3, with TRBD2 matching 9 bases. This CDR3 has 18 residues. The J segment lost 6 bases and the V segment lost 0 bases, leaving 13 bases of the junction unmatched. Germline values: CDR1 LGHNA, CDR2 YSLEER. The CDR3 nucleotides read TGCGCCAGCAGCCAAGATTCTACTGGCGGGGGGGCCTCTGATACGCAGTATTTT. Its protein is CASSQDSTGGGASDTQYF.

J is TRBJ2-7 and V is TRBV7-8; D may be TRBD1 (5 bases). In germline, CDR1 is SGHVS, CDR2 FQNEAQ. This CDR3 is built from 13 residues. V was clipped by 1 base and J by 7 bases, with 11 bases between them. This CDR3 reads CASSLGPGWEQYF. The CDR3 DNA reads TGTGCCAGCAGCTTAGGCCCAGGGTGGGAGCAGTACTTC.

The rearrangement uses TRBV15 and TRBJ2-1; 12 nucleotides match TRBD1. The CDR3 covers 20 residues. In germline, CDR1 is LNHNV, CDR2 YYDKDF (reference sequence). J was trimmed by 3 bases and V by 0 bases; bases with no gene match: 12. In nucleotides, the CDR3 is TGTGCCACCAGCAGAGAATCATGGAGGGACAGGGGGCAAATCTACAATGAGCAGTTCTTC. It translates to CATSRESWRDRGQIYNEQFF.

The rearrangement links TRBV13 to TRBJ2-3; maybe TRBD1 (6 bases). CDR1 PRHDT and CDR2 FYEKMQ come from the germline V gene (reference sequence). The CDR3 totals 14 residues. The V end lost 2 bases, the J end lost 5 bases, and 11 bases lay between the germline ends. For the CDR3, the DNA is TGTGCCAGCAGCTTAAAACAGGGAATAGATACGCAGTATTTT. Amino acid sequence: CASSLKQGIDTQYF. The full variable domain, completed using reference TRBV13 and TRBJ2-3, is AAGVIQSPRHLIKEKRETATLKCYPIPRHDTVYWYQQGPGQDPQFLISFYEKMQSDKGSIPDRFSAQQFSDYHSELNMSSLELGDSALYFCASSLKQGIDTQYFGPGTRLTVL.

The chain uses TRBV27 and TRBJ2-7; D remains ambiguous. Trimming pared 0 bases from V and 3 bases from J, leaving 9 bases between. There are 14 residues in the CDR3. The germline V gene has CDR1 MNHEY and CDR2 SMNVEV (reference sequence). In DNA, the CDR3 is TGTGCCAGCAGTTTATCCTGGGCAGGCTACGAGCAGTACTTC. It encodes CASSLSWAGYEQYF.

In its sample, this clone was seen once. The V gene is TRBV19, the J gene TRBJ2-7; 10 positions agree with TRBD2. Germline V lookup: CDR1 LNHDA, CDR2 SQIVND (reference sequence). Trimming cost V 10 bases and J 7 bases; bases outside gene matches: 13. This CDR3 is built from 14 residues. CDR3 amino acids: CATRLAGGSGEQYF. The CDR3 region has the DNA TGTGCCACCCGACTAGCGGGTGGATCGGGGGAGCAGTACTTC.

CDR3 in amino acids: CASSLRDRGRNQPQHF. The CDR3 bases are TGTGCCAGCAGCCTTCGGGACAGGGGGCGTAATCAGCCCCAGCATTTT. The V and J genes are TRBV5-6 and TRBJ1-5, with TRBD1 matching 12 bases. Germline CDR1 and CDR2: SGHDT and YYEEEE. The J segment lost 4 bases and the V segment lost 4 bases, leaving 6 bases of the junction unmatched. This CDR3 has 16 amino acids.

As DNA, the CDR3 is TGTGCCAGTAGTATAATTGGTCTCGGACAGGGCAGGCAAGGCTACACCTTC. Protein sequence: CASSIIGLGQGRQGYTF. The chain links TRBV19 to TRBJ1-2; 8 nucleotides match TRBD1. Germline assignment: CDR1 LNHDA and CDR2 SQIVND (reference sequence). J was trimmed by 8 bases and V by 2 bases; bases with no gene match: 16. The CDR3 spans 17 residues.

CDR3: CASSFGESYEQYF. Here the CDR3 DNA reads TGTGCCAGCTCCTTCGGGGAATCCTACGAGCAGTACTTC. The chain combines TRBV27 with TRBJ2-7; tentative D call: TRBD2 (5 bases). The germline V gene encodes CDR1 MNHEY and CDR2 SMNVEV (reference sequence). The CDR3 is 13 amino acids. Trimming removed 8 bases at V and 1 base at J, with 12 bases between.

The J gene is TRBJ1-2, the V gene TRBV12-5, with D possibly TRBD1 on 6 matching bases. V lost 7 bases to trimming and J lost 2 bases, with 17 bases between them. The germline gives CDR1 LGHNT, CDR2 FRNRAP. The CDR3 runs 15 residues. The DNA for the CDR3 is TGTGCTAGTGCCCTGGGGGGGGCAAGGAACTATGGCTACACCTTC. It is translated as CASALGGARNYGYTF.

The V gene is TRBV9, the J gene TRBJ2-1; the match to TRBD1 covers 9 bases. The CDR3 is 14 amino acids. CDR1 is SGDLS and CDR2 is YYNGEE in the germline V gene. V shed 2 bases, J shed 7 bases, and the junction held 4 bases outside the gene matches. The CDR3 spells CASSVGQGGNEQFF. DNA of the CDR3: TGTGCCAGCAGCGTGGGACAGGGTGGAAATGAGCAGTTCTTC.

V usage is TRBV13 and J usage is TRBJ2-5, with a possible D match to TRBD1 (6 bases). This CDR3 is 14 amino acids long. The germline CDR1 and CDR2 sequences are PRHDT and FYEKMQ (reference sequence). The V end lost 4 bases, the J end lost 4 bases, and 13 bases lay between the germline ends. DNA of the CDR3: TGTGCCAGCAGCTCGATTTCAGGGGTAGAGACCCAGTACTTC. Translated, it gives CASSSISGVETQYF.

This sequence joins TRBV7-2 and TRBJ1-4; D gene uncertain. V lost 6 bases to trimming and J lost 6 bases, with 11 bases between them. CDR1 SGHTA and CDR2 FQGNSA come from the germline V gene. This CDR3 has 13 residues. The CDR3 sequence: CASRLGPDEKLFF. CDR3 nucleotide sequence: TGTGCCAGCAGACTAGGCCCTGATGAAAAACTGTTTTTT.

The CDR3: CASSRGETRPTDTQYF. The CDR3 DNA is TGTGCCAGCAGCCGCGGGGAGACTCGCCCGACAGATACGCAGTATTTT. The rearrangement links TRBV14 to TRBJ2-3, with D perhaps TRBD2 (6 bases). CDR1 and CDR2 (germline): SGHDN, FVKESK. The CDR3 has 16 amino acids. V lost 4 bases and J 3 bases, leaving 17 bases between the germline ends.

The chain carries TRBV19 and TRBJ2-1; 7 nucleotides match TRBD1. CDR1 and CDR2 (germline): LNHDA, SQIVND (reference sequence). V was clipped by 7 bases and J by 5 bases; unmatched bases: 5. This CDR3 is 13 amino acids long. CDR3 residues: CASKWDSNNEQFF. CDR3 DNA: TGTGCCAGTAAGTGGGACAGCAACAATGAGCAGTTCTTC.

This chain joins TRBV7-2 and TRBJ1-6; D might be TRBD1 (5 bases). CDR3 length: 15 residues. Germline V lookup: CDR1 SGHTA, CDR2 FQGNSA. V was clipped by 2 bases and J by 7 bases, with 12 bases between them. CDR3 sequence (DNA): TGTGCCAGCAGCTTAAGAGGGGAGGGGAATTCACCCCTCCACTTT. Encoded protein: CASSLRGEGNSPLHF.

This sequence joins TRBV4-3 and TRBJ1-1; a weak D match, TRBD1 (6 bases). Between the trimmed V and J ends, which lost 3 bases and 3 bases, there was a span of 11 bases. The CDR3 is made up of 14 amino acids. Germline loops: CDR1 LGHNA, CDR2 YSLEER. The CDR3 nucleotides are TGCGCCAGCAGCCAGGGGACAACGCACACTGAAGCTTTCTTT. It codes for CASSQGTTHTEAFF.

This clone is a singleton in its sample. The chain uses TRBV6-4 and TRBJ2-6; 8 nucleotides line up with TRBD1. V trimming: 6 bases; J trimming: 3 bases; junction bases outside the gene matches: 4. Germline CDR1 reads MRHNA; CDR2 reads SNTAGT. The CDR3 spans 15 residues. CDR3 nucleotides: TGTGCCAGCAGCAGGGGGCGAGGTGGGGCCAACGTCCTGACTTTC. It is translated as CASSRGRGGANVLTF.

The chain links TRBV11-2 to TRBJ1-4; TRBD1 matches 11 bases. The CDR3 is 14 residues long. V was pared by 7 bases and J by 8 bases, with 6 bases of the junction left unmatched. CDR1 is SGHAT, CDR2 FQNNGV, per germline. The CDR3 is CASTMDRGREKLFF. In DNA, the CDR3 is TGTGCCAGCACCATGGACAGGGGGCGGGAAAAACTGTTTTTT.

As regards this clone: The junction departs from germline at one end; a sequencing error may be responsible. The chain uses TRBV6-1 and TRBJ1-2, with no clear D. This CDR3 has 14 residues. Germline V lookup: CDR1 MNHNS, CDR2 SASEGT. CDR3 residues: CAGSEGPANYGYTF. Written as DNA, the CDR3 is TGTGCCGGCAGTGAAGGCCCAGCTAACTATGGCTACACCTTC.

The table lists this clone with a few counts. In the same sample, other DNA sequences code for this CDR3. V gene TRBV5-1 combines with J gene TRBJ1-5, with D tentatively TRBD1 (5 bases). Germline CDR1 reads SGHRS; CDR2 reads YFSETQ. The CDR3 runs to 13 residues. Deletions cut 4 bases from V and 4 bases from J, with 9 bases between. The CDR3 DNA sequence: TGCGCCAGCAGCCCGGGGGGAAATCAGCCCCAGCATTTT. Its translation is CASSPGGNQPQHF.

The chain employs TRBV7-9 and TRBJ2-1; perhaps TRBD2 as D (5 bases). The CDR3 sequence is 16 residues long. The V end lost 5 bases, the J end lost 6 bases, and 20 bases lay between the germline ends. Per the germline V gene, CDR1 is SEHNR and CDR2 is FQNEAQ (reference sequence). CDR3 coding DNA: TGTGCCAGCAGCCCCCGCGGTAAGCGGTTATTCAATGAGCAGTTCTTC. Translated: CASSPRGKRLFNEQFF.

This chain joins TRBV7-2 and TRBJ1-5, with a tentative D call TRBD1 (5 bases). Germline values: CDR1 SGHTA, CDR2 FQGNSA. The CDR3 contains 14 residues. Trimming removed 5 bases from V and 7 bases from J, with 15 bases in between. The CDR3 bases are TGTGCCAGCAGCGAAGGGAGGCAGGGACAGCCCCAGCATTTT. It encodes CASSEGRQGQPQHF.

The count of this clone is one. J is TRBJ2-2 and V is TRBV29-1; 7 bases are shared with TRBD1. The V gene end was trimmed by 4 bases and the J gene end by 0 bases; junction bases not matched to a gene: 8. Germline V gene sequence: CDR1 SQVTM, CDR2 ANQGSEA. This CDR3 contains 16 residues. The CDR3 DNA reads TGCAGCGTTGCACCCCTCGGGACAGCGAACACCGGGGAGCTGTTTTTT. Amino acids: CSVAPLGTANTGELFF.